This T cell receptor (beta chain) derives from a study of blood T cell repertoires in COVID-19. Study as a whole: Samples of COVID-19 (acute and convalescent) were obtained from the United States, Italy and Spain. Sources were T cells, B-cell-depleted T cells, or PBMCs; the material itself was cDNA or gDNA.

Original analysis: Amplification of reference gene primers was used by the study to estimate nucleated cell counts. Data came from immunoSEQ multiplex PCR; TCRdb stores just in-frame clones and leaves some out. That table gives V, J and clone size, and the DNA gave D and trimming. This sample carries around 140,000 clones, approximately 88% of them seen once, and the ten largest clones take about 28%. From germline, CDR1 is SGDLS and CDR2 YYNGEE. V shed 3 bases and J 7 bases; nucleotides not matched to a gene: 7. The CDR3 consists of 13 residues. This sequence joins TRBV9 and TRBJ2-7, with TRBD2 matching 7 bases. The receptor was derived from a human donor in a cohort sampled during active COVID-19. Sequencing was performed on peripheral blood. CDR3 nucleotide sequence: TGTGCCAGCAGCGCTCAAGCGGGGTATGAGCAGTACTTC. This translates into CASSAQAGYEQYF.